These 13 T cell receptor beta chains share one sample of origin, sequenced in a study of blood T cell repertoires in COVID-19. The protocol was immunoSEQ multiplex PCR, while the TCRdb copy is restricted to in-frame clones and leaves out a portion. The sample shows roughly 48,000 clones, roughly 77% of them seen only once. What was sequenced was peripheral blood. The receptors originated from a human donor with active or convalescent COVID-19. The donor label of this sample is uncertain.

The chain links TRBV3-1 (or the pseudogene TRBV3-2) to TRBJ2-1, with 14 bases that match TRBD2. The length of the CDR3 is 15 residues. Unmatched junction bases numbered 6, after V lost 5 bases and J lost 9 bases. Germline V gene lookup returns CDR1 LGHDT and CDR2 YNNKEL (reference sequence). CDR3 DNA: TGTGCCAGCAGCGAGACTAGCGGGAGGGCCATTGAGCAGTTCTTC. Translating it yields CASSETSGRAIEQFF.

This sequence joins TRBV4-2 and TRBJ2-3; 14 positions match TRBD2. This CDR3 spans 19 amino acids. The ends lost 5 bases at V and 2 bases at J; junction bases unmatched: 12. Germline V gives CDR1 LGHNA, CDR2 YNFKEQ. Here the CDR3 DNA reads TGTGCCAGCAGCTCACGACTAGCGGGAGGGCCGTCAAACACAGATACGCAGTATTTT. Translating gives CASSSRLAGGPSNTDTQYF.

The chain carries TRBV5-6 and TRBJ1-2; D may be TRBD1 (5 bases). Germline V gene sequence: CDR1 SGHDT, CDR2 YYEEEE. CDR3 size: 13 residues. V lost 0 bases and J lost 4, with 7 bases in between. Here the CDR3 reads CASSLGRAYGYTF. The CDR3 DNA reads TGTGCCAGCAGCTTGGGCAGGGCCTATGGCTACACCTTC.

This clone was picked up one time. CDR3 nucleotides: TGTGCCAGCAGCCAGGACAGGGACGGTAACACTGAAGCTTTCTTT. Residues: CASSQDRDGNTEAFF. The J gene is TRBJ1-1, the V gene TRBV4-2; TRBD1 matches at 8 bases. CDR1 is LGHNA and CDR2 is YNFKEQ in the germline V gene. V shed 3 bases and J 2 bases; nucleotides not matched to a gene: 5. The CDR3 has 15 residues.

This clone has just a few counts. This rearrangement joins TRBV30 to TRBJ1-3; a possible D gene is TRBD1 (5 bases). V was trimmed by 5 bases and J by 2 bases, leaving 13 bases between them. The CDR3 has 14 amino acids. The germline gives CDR1 GTSNPN, CDR2 SVGIG (reference sequence). The CDR3 DNA reads TGTGCCTGGCGTCCGGGGACTACTGGAAACACCATATATTTT. Protein: CAWRPGTTGNTIYF.

The chain has TRBV4-1 and TRBJ2-1, with 9 bases lining up with TRBD2. The junction had 5 bases not matched to a gene; V was cut back by 4 bases and J by 4 bases. The CDR3 is 15 residues long. Germline loops: CDR1 MGHRA, CDR2 YSYEKL. CDR3: CASSPGTSSYNEQFF. Here the CDR3 DNA reads TGCGCCAGCAGCCCCGGGACTAGCAGTTACAATGAGCAGTTCTTC.

The genes are TRBV4-1 and TRBJ1-5; possible D gene TRBD1, 5 bases. Germline V gives CDR1 MGHRA, CDR2 YSYEKL. The CDR3 length is 16 residues. V was trimmed by 1 base and J by 0 bases, leaving 10 bases between them. The CDR3: CASSQGGGLSNQPQHF. The CDR3 DNA follows: TGCGCCAGCAGCCAAGGGGGGGGTCTTAGCAATCAGCCCCAGCATTTT.

The gene calls are TRBV3-1 (or the pseudogene TRBV3-2) and TRBJ2-7; the match to TRBD2 covers 15 bases. V was pared by 1 base and J by 6 bases, with 1 base of the junction left unmatched. The V gene's germline CDR1 is LGHDT and CDR2 YNNKEL (reference sequence). The CDR3 runs to 15 residues. CDR3 loop: CASSQGGLAGGEQYF. The CDR3 nucleotides read TGTGCCAGCAGCCAAGGGGGACTAGCGGGAGGCGAGCAGTACTTC.

The chain has TRBV7-9 and TRBJ2-7; D gene uncertain. CDR1 SEHNR and CDR2 FQNEAQ come from the germline V gene (reference sequence). The CDR3 is made up of 13 amino acids. V was trimmed by 3 bases and J by 2 bases, leaving 8 bases between them. CDR3 in DNA: TGTGCCAGCAGCTTGGCAGAAACCTACGAGCAGTACTTC. Amino acid sequence: CASSLAETYEQYF.

V usage is TRBV6-5 and J usage is TRBJ1-4, with a possible D match to TRBD1 (6 bases). CDR3 length equals 15 residues. Germline assignment: CDR1 MNHEY and CDR2 SVGAGI. V was clipped by 6 bases and J by 6 bases, with 17 bases between them. The CDR3 DNA reads TGTGCCAGCAGCTCGAACAGGGTCTGGGATGAAAAACTGTTTTTT. Translating gives CASSSNRVWDEKLFF.

This clone was seen a few times. This chain connects TRBV30 to TRBJ2-2; 10 bases are a match to TRBD2. The ends lost 0 bases at V and 6 bases at J; junction bases unmatched: 1. In germline, CDR1 is GTSNPN, CDR2 SVGIG (reference sequence). This CDR3 has 14 residues. In nucleotides, the CDR3 is TGTGCCTGGAGTGTGACTAGCGGGCCCGGGGAGCTGTTTTTT. Translating it yields CAWSVTSGPGELFF. Variable domain in full (rest from reference TRBV30 and TRBJ2-2): SQTIHQWPATLVQPVGSPLSLECTVEGTSNPNLYWYRQAAGRGLQLLFYSVGIGQISSEVPQNLSASRPQDRQFILSSKKLLLSDSGFYLCAWSVTSGPGELFFGEGSRLTVL.

The rearrangement links TRBV29-1 to TRBJ1-2; TRBD1 is a possible D gene (6 bases). This CDR3 spans 14 amino acids. Germline CDR1 and CDR2: SQVTM and ANQGSEA. Between the trimmed V and J ends, which lost 2 bases and 3 bases, there was a span of 13 bases. CDR3 bases: TGCAGCGTTGAAATGCAGGGGCCTTACTATGGCTACACCTTC. Amino acid sequence: CSVEMQGPYYGYTF.

This rearrangement joins TRBV25-1 to TRBJ1-1, with 7 positions matching TRBD1. Germline-derived CDR1 and CDR2 are MGHDK and SYGVNS. With V trimmed by 6 bases and J by 4 bases, 11 bases remained unmatched. This CDR3 has 15 amino acids. CDR3 sequence (DNA): TGTGCCAGCAGGGGACAGTCCCGGTTTTCCACTGAAGCTTTCTTT. Translation gives CASRGQSRFSTEAFF.